The clone carrying this TCR beta chain has ten or more counts. The antigen is not known. The entry originates in a study of T cells in Graves' hyperthyroidism and ophthalmopathy. Study information: At initial diagnosis, before any treatment had begun, peripheral blood was obtained. Study findings and constraints: Most expanded thyroid clonotypes above 0.001 recurred in blood.

Lactation, pregnancy, other autoimmune disease or uncontrolled infection excluded patients. RNA transcripts served as the template for amplifying TCR beta CDR3 regions. The study used the HTBI primer set for a first-round RT-PCR of the TCR CDR3. Via MiXCR, TCRdb re-called the multiplex PCR reads, giving one row per CDR3 protein. This table holds over 500,000 distinct CDR3 sequences, roughly 17% found once. Deletions cut 1 base from V and 6 bases from J, with 9 bases between. Per the germline V gene, CDR1 is KGHDR and CDR2 is SFDVKD. This CDR3 is built from 13 residues. The source of this sequence is a woman aged 18 to 35 with Graves' ophthalmopathy. The chain couples TRBV24-1 to TRBJ2-7; D perhaps matches TRBD1 (6 bases). The material sequenced was blood. DNA of the CDR3: TGTGCCACCAGTGATTTCATAGGGGGCGAGCAGTACTTC. Encoded protein: CATSDFIGGEQYF.